The text below deals with one TCR beta chain. This sample was included in a study of cytomegalovirus exposure and HLA in healthy donors. The primer mix had 60 Vbeta and 13 Jbeta primers. Profiled with immunoSEQ multiplex PCR; TCRdb holds only in-frame clones, not every one. The sample has about 89,000 clones; 85% are singletons. Germline-derived CDR1 and CDR2 are SNHLY and FYNNEI. The length of the CDR3 is 13 residues. V was pared by 3 bases and J by 4 bases, with 8 bases between. The TCR comes from a man aged 35 to 55 in good health and CMV-seropositive. The J gene is TRBJ2-3, the V gene TRBV2; D is ambiguous. Sequenced input: PBMCs. CDR3 nucleotides: TGTGCCAGCAGTGAGACTGGTCCAGATACGCAGTATTTT. Its protein is CASSETGPDTQYF.